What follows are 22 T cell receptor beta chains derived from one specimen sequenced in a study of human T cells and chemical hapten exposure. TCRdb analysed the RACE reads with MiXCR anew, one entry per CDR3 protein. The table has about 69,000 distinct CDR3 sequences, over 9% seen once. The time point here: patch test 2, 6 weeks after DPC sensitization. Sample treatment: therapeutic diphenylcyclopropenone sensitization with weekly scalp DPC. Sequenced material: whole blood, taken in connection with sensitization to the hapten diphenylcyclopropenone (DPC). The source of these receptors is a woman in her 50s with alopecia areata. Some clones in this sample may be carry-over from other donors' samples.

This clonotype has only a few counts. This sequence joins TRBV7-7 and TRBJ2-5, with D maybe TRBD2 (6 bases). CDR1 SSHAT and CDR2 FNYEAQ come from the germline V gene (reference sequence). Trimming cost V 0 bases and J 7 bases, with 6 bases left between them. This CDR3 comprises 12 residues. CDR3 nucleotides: TGTGCCAGCAGCTTAGCGGGAGGGACCCAGTACTTC. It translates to CASSLAGGTQYF.

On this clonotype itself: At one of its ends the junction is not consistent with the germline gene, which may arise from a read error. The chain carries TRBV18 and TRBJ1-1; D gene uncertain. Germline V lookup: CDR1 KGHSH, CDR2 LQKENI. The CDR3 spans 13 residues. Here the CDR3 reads CVSSPEMNTEAFF. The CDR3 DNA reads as TGTGTCAGCTCACCAGAGATGAACACTGAAGCTTTCTTT.

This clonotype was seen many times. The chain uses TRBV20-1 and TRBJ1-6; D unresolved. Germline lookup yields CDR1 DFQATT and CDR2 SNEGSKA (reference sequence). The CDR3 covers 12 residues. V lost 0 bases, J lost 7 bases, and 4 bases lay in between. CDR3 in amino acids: CSAREGNSPLHF. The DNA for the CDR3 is TGCAGTGCTAGAGAGGGGAATTCACCCCTCCACTTT.

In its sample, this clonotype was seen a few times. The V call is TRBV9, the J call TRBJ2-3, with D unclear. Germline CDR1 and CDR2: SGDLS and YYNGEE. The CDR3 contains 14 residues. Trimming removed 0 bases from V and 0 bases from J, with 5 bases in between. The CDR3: CASSVGLSTDTQYF. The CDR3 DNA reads TGTGCCAGCAGCGTAGGTCTTAGCACAGATACGCAGTATTTT.

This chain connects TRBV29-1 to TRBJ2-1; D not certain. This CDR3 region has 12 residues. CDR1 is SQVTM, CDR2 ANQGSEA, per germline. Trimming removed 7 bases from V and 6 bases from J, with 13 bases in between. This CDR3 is CSAIPLTNEQFF. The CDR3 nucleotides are TGCAGCGCCATACCACTAACCAATGAGCAGTTCTTC.

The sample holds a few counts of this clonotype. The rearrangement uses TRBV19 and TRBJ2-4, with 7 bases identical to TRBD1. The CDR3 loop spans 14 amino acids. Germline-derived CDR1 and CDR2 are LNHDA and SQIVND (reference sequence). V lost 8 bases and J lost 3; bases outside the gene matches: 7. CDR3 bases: TGTGCCAGTGAAGACAGGGTGGGCAAAAACATTCAGTACTTC. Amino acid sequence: CASEDRVGKNIQYF.

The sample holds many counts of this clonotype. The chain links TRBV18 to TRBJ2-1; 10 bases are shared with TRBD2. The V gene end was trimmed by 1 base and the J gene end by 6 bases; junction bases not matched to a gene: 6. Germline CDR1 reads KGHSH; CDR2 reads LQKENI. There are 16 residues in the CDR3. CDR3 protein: CASSPRASGSSNEQFF. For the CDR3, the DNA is TGTGCCAGCTCACCACGAGCTAGCGGGAGTAGCAATGAGCAGTTCTTC.

This CDR3 reads CASSSILAGGVNIQYF. The CDR3 coding sequence is TGTGCCAGTAGTAGCATCCTAGCGGGAGGGGTGAACATTCAGTACTTC. The genes are TRBV19 and TRBJ2-4; 12 nucleotides match TRBD2. The junction had 8 bases not matched to a gene; V was cut back by 4 bases and J by 7 bases. The germline gives CDR1 LNHDA, CDR2 SQIVND (reference sequence). The length of the CDR3 is 16 residues.

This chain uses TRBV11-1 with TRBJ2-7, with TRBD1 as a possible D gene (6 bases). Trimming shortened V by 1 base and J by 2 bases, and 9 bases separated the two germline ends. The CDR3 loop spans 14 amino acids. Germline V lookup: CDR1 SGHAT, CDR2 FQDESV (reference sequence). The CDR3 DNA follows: TGTGCCAGCAGCTTAGGACAGGCCGCCTACGAGCAGTACTTC. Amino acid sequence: CASSLGQAAYEQYF.

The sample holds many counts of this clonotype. In DNA, the CDR3 is TGTGCCAGCAGTCCATTGACAGGATTCGGAACTGAAGCTTTCTTT. The encoded protein is CASSPLTGFGTEAFF. V and J are TRBV6-1 and TRBJ1-1, with D possibly TRBD1 on 6 matching bases. The CDR3 sequence is 15 residues long. V was cut by 5 bases and J by 5 bases, with 18 bases left in between. Germline V gene sequence: CDR1 MNHNS, CDR2 SASEGT.

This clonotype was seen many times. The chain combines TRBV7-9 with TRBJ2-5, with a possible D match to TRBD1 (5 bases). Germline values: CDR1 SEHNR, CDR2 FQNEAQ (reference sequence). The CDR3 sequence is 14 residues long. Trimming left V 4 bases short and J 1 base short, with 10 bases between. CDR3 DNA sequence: TGTGCCAGCAGCTCCACAGGCGCCCAAGAGACCCAGTACTTC. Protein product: CASSSTGAQETQYF.

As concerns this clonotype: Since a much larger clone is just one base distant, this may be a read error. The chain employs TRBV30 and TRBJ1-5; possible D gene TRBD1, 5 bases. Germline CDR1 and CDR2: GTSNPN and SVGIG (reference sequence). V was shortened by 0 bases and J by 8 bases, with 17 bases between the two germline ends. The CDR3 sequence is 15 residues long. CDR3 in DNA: TGTGCCTGGAGTGTATTAGGAGTTGTCAGGGAGCCCCAGCATTTT. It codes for CAWSVLGVVREPQHF.

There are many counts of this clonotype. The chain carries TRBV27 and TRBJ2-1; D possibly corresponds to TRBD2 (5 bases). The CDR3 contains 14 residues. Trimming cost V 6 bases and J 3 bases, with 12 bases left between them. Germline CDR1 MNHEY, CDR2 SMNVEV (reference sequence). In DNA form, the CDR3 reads TGTGCCAGCAGGGACGGGGTTGGCTACAATGAGCAGTTCTTC. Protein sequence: CASRDGVGYNEQFF.

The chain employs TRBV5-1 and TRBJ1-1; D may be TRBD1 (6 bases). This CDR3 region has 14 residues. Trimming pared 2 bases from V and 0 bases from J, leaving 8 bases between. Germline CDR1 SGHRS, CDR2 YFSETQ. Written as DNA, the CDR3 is TGCGCCAGCAGCTTCGACAGGATGAACACTGAAGCTTTCTTT. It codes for CASSFDRMNTEAFF.

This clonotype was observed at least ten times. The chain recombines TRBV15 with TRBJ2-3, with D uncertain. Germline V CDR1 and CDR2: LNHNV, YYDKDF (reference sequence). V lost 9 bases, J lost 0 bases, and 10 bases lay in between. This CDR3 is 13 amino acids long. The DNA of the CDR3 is TGTGCCACGAAGATGAGTAGCACAGATACGCAGTATTTT. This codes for CATKMSSTDTQYF. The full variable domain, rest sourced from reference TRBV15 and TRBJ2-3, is DAMVIQNPRYQVTQFGKPVTLSCSQTLNHNVMYWYQQKSSQAPKLLFHYYDKDFNNEADTPDNFQSRRPNTSFCFLDIRSPGLGDTAMYLCATKMSSTDTQYFGPGTRLTVL.

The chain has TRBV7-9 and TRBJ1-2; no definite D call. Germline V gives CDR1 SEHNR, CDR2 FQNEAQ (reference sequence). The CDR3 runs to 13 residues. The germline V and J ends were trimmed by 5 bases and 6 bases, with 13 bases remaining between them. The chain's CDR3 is CASSLPTQHGYTF. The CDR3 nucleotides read TGTGCCAGCAGCCTACCCACCCAACATGGCTACACCTTC.

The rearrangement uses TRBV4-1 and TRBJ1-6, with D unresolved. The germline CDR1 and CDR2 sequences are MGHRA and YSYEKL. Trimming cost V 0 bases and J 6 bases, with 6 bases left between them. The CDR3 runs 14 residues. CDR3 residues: CASSQEWLNSPLHF. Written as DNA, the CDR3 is TGCGCCAGCAGCCAAGAGTGGCTTAATTCACCCCTCCACTTT.

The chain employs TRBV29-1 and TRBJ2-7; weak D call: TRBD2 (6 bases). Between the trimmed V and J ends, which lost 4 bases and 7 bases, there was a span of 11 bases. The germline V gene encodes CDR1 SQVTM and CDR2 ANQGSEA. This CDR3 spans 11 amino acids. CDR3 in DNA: TGCAGCGTTGTTGAGGCGGGAGAGCAGTACTTC. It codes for CSVVEAGEQYF.

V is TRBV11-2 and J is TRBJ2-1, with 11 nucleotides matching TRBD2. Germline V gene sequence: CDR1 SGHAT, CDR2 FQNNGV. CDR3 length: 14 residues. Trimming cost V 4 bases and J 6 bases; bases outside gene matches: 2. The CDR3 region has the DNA TGTGCCAGCAGCTCAGGACTAGCGGGCAATGAGCAGTTCTTC. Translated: CASSSGLAGNEQFF.

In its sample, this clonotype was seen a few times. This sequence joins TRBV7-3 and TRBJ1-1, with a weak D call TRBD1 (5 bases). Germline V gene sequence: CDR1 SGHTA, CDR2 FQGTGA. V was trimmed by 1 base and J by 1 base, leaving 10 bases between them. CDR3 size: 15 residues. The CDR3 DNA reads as TGTGCCAGCAGCTTAATGGCAGGGAGGAACACTGAAGCTTTCTTT. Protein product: CASSLMAGRNTEAFF.

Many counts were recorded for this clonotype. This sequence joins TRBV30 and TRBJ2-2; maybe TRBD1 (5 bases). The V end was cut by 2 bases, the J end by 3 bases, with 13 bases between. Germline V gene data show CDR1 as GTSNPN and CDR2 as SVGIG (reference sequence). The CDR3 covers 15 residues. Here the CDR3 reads CAWSLGLGDTGELFF. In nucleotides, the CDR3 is TGTGCCTGGAGTTTGGGGTTAGGGGACACCGGGGAGCTGTTTTTT.

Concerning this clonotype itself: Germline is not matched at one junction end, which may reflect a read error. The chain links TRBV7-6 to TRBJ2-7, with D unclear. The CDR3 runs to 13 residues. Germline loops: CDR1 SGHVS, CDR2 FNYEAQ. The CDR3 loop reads CVSSPTWDYEQYF. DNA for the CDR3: TGTGTCAGCAGCCCGACATGGGACTACGAGCAGTACTTC.